This TCR beta chain originates from a study of cytomegalovirus exposure and HLA in healthy donors. The PCR contained 60 Vbeta and 13 Jbeta primers. In the study's own analysis: Later reanalysis found approximately 76 million unique TCR beta chains, around 9.9 million of them shared. The repertoire was sequenced with immunoSEQ multiplex PCR; TCRdb's copy has only in-frame clones and lacks some. D and trimming come from the DNA, and the V and J calls and clone size come from that table. The sample contains roughly 200,000 clones, about 80% of which appear only once. Every donor was a healthy person donating bone marrow. The length of the CDR3 is 15 residues. Per the germline V gene, CDR1 is GTSNPN and CDR2 is SVGIG (reference sequence). The germline V and J ends were trimmed by 3 bases and 3 bases, with 15 bases remaining between them. Only one count was recorded for this clone.

The source of this sequence is a woman in her thirties or forties in good health and CMV-seronegative. This chain uses TRBV30 with TRBJ1-5; tentatively, D is TRBD1 (6 bases). The sequencing input was PBMCs. The CDR3 is CAWSILTGNNQPQHF. CDR3 coding DNA: TGTGCCTGGAGCATATTAACAGGGAACAATCAGCCCCAGCATTTT.